The clone carrying this TCR beta chain has more than one count but fewer than ten. Its antigen is unidentified. The sample belongs to a study of Graves' ophthalmopathy and Graves' hyperthyroidism. Study-wide findings and caveats: In blood appeared most of the expanded thyroid clonotypes whose frequency exceeded 0.001.

Trimming cost V 9 bases and J 6 bases; bases outside gene matches: 11. The CDR3 is 14 amino acids. The germline gives CDR1 SNHLY, CDR2 FYNNEI. Researchers took RNA transcripts and amplified TCR beta CDR3 regions from them. HTBI-primed RT-PCR formed the first round, and a multiplex PCR formed the second. TCRdb independently ran MiXCR on the multiplex PCR reads; one entry per CDR3 protein. The repertoire holds 580,000 or so distinct CDR3 sequences, with 35% to 45% as singletons. The chain carries TRBV2 and TRBJ1-1, with 9 bases fitting TRBD1. The receptor comes from an adult man with Graves' hyperthyroidism. Sequenced sample: peripheral blood or thyroid tissue (not recorded which). CDR3 in amino acids: CASGRTGAPSEAFF. The DNA of the CDR3 is TGTGCCAGTGGAAGGACAGGGGCCCCCTCTGAAGCTTTCTTT.